This is a list of T cell receptor beta chains from one sample in a study of blood T cell repertoires in COVID-19. Only in-frame clones appear in the TCRdb table, and some are missing; sequencing was by immunoSEQ multiplex PCR. The sample carries 72,000 or so clones, approximately 89% recorded once. The sample consisted of peripheral blood. The receptors here all came from a woman at least 80 years old with active or convalescent COVID-19. The CDR3 runs from the conserved cysteine through the conserved F or W. The D gene is left open where the match is weak. Clone sizes are given selectively: once, few, many, or a class where the clone is expanded.

. | TRBJ2-1 | TRBV3-1/TRBV3-2 | TRBD2 | TGTGCCAGCAGCCAAGGAGACGGGGGAGGGAATGAGCAGTTCTTC | CASSQGDGGGNEQFF
. | TRBJ2-3 | TRBV7-2 | TRBD2 | TGTGCCAGCAGCTTAGAAGCGGGGCGTACGCAGTATTTT | CASSLEAGRTQYF
. | TRBJ2-5 | TRBV9 | TRBD2 | TGTGCCAGCAGCGTAGCTACTAGCGGGGGGCAGGAGACCCAGTACTTC | CASSVATSGGQETQYF
. | TRBJ1-1 | TRBV19 | . | TGTGCCAGTAGTATAGATCCCCGGGACACTGAAGCTTTCTTT | CASSIDPRDTEAFF
. | TRBJ1-1 | TRBV5-8 | TRBD1 | TGTGCCAGAATAAGACCAGGGGGATACACTGAAGCTTTCTTT | CARIRPGGYTEAFF
. | TRBJ2-7 | TRBV10-1 | TRBD1 | TGCGCCAGCAGCCGGACAGGGGAATACGAGCAGTACTTC | CASSRTGEYEQYF
. | TRBJ2-1 | TRBV7-3 | . | TGTGCCAGCAGCTTTGTCAAGGGGACCTACAATGAGCAGTTCTTC | CASSFVKGTYNEQFF
. | TRBJ2-3 | TRBV11-2 | TRBD2 | TGTGCCAGCAGCCGCTTGCTAGCGGGGGGCACAGATACGCAGTATTTT | CASSRLLAGGTDTQYF
. | TRBJ2-3 | TRBV2 | . | TGTGCCAGCAGCCTCAGGGCAGCCGATACGCAGTATTTT | CASSLRAADTQYF
. | TRBJ2-1 | TRBV18 | . | TGTGCCAGCTCACCACTGCGGCAGGGGCATATCAATGAGCAGTTCTTC | CASSPLRQGHINEQFF
few | TRBJ2-1 | TRBV6-5 | . | TGTGCCAGCAGTTACTCTACCTCTAACAATGAGCAGTTCTTC | CASSYSTSNNEQFF
. | TRBJ1-6 | TRBV18 | . | TGTGCCAGCTCACCACTCCGGGAGAGCTCCTATAATTCACCCCTCCACTTT | CASSPLRESSYNSPLHF
once | TRBJ2-1 | TRBV7-3 | . | TGTGCCAGCAGCTTAAACTCCGATGAGCAGTTCTTC | CASSLNSDEQFF
. | TRBJ2-3 | TRBV7-9 | . | TGTGCCAGCAGCTTAGGTACCTCGGGAGATACGCAGTATTTT | CASSLGTSGDTQYF
. | TRBJ1-2 | TRBV7-8 | TRBD1 | TGTGCCAGCAGCATCCGGGACAGGGGGCTCCCACCGGATGGCTACACCTTC | CASSIRDRGLPPDGYTF
once | TRBJ1-3 | TRBV5-1 | . | TGCGCCAGCGCCGCGGGGGGATCTGGAAACACCATATATTTT | CASAAGGSGNTIYF
. | TRBJ1-1 | TRBV28 | . | TGTGCCAGCACCTTCTTGGGGGGGCAGGACACTGAAGCTTTCTTT | CASTFLGGQDTEAFF
once | TRBJ2-1 | TRBV7-8 | TRBD2 | TGTGCCAGCAGCCCCAGCGGGGCCTTGGGTGAGCAGTTCTTC | CASSPSGALGEQFF
. | TRBJ2-2 | TRBV9 | . | TGTGCCAGCAGCCCCCGCGCCAACACCGGGGAGCTGTTTTTT | CASSPRANTGELFF